This paragraph reports one T cell receptor (beta chain). CDR1 SNHLY and CDR2 FYNNEI come from the germline V gene. V lost 2 bases, J lost 9 bases, and 20 bases lay in between. This CDR3 contains 15 residues. PCR amplification relied on 60 Vbeta primers (plus 13 Jbeta primers). TCRdb keeps only in-frame clones here, not all; method: immunoSEQ multiplex PCR. The data show some 110,000 clones, over 75% seen once. This specimen comes from a study of cytomegalovirus exposure and HLA in healthy donors. The chain couples TRBV2 to TRBJ2-7; a possible D gene is TRBD1 (5 bases). What was sequenced was PBMCs. The receptor was isolated from a woman aged 40 to 50 in good health and CMV-seropositive. The CDR3 here is CASSEQSSRVGRQYF. CDR3 coding DNA: TGTGCCAGCAGTGAACAGTCGTCCAGGGTCGGTCGGCAGTACTTC.